Presented here are 28 T cell receptor beta chains from one specimen sequenced in a study of blood T cell repertoires in COVID-19. Using immunoSEQ multiplex PCR, the repertoire was profiled, and TCRdb retains in-frame clones only, with some absent. The table includes 380,000 or so clones, roughly 90% detected once. The sequenced material came from peripheral blood. Receptor source: a middle-aged man with acute or convalescent COVID-19.

The genes are TRBV9 and TRBJ2-2; the D is unclear. The V and J ends lost 6 bases and 7 bases respectively, with 13 bases between them. The CDR3 loop spans 13 amino acids. Germline V lookup: CDR1 SGDLS, CDR2 YYNGEE. The CDR3 bases are TGTGCCAGCACCGCAAACGGTCGCGGGGAGCTGTTTTTT. This codes for CASTANGRGELFF.

CDR3 in DNA: TGTGCCAGCAGCATGGGACTAGCGGGGGGATACGAGCAGTACTTC. Amino acid sequence: CASSMGLAGGYEQYF. The chain joins TRBV7-3 to TRBJ2-7, with TRBD2 matching 15 bases. This CDR3 region has 15 residues. Germline V lookup: CDR1 SGHTA, CDR2 FQGTGA. With V trimmed by 5 bases and J by 4 bases, 3 bases remained unmatched.

The genes are TRBV27 and TRBJ2-1; no firm D call. The CDR3 is 14 residues long. Looked up from germline, CDR1 is MNHEY and CDR2 is SMNVEV (reference sequence). Trimming stripped 5 bases from V and 9 bases from J, with 17 bases between. DNA of the CDR3: TGTGCCAGCAGTCGAGGAAGCGCGCCGGGTGAGCAGTTCTTC. Its translation is CASSRGSAPGEQFF.

CDR3 loop: CASSQDPGQGQYF. Here the CDR3 DNA reads TGCGCCAGCAGCCAAGACCCAGGACAGGGACAGTACTTC. The chain uses TRBV4-1 and TRBJ2-7; 8 positions agree with TRBD1. The germline CDR1 and CDR2 sequences are MGHRA and YSYEKL. This CDR3 contains 13 residues. V was clipped by 0 bases and J by 10 bases; unmatched bases: 5.

The V call is TRBV5-8, the J call TRBJ2-1, with no clear D. Looked up from germline, CDR1 is SGHTS and CDR2 is YDEGEE. There are 12 residues in the CDR3. V lost 4 bases to trimming and J lost 12 bases, with 14 bases between them. The DNA for the CDR3 is TGTGCCAGCAGCCCCCGCGGAATTAGGCAGTTCTTC. Its translation is CASSPRGIRQFF.

The chain employs TRBV5-1 and TRBJ2-7, with 14 bases that match TRBD2. V lost 4 bases and J lost 7; bases outside the gene matches: 4. Looked up from germline, CDR1 is SGHRS and CDR2 is YFSETQ. This CDR3 has 14 residues. In DNA, the CDR3 is TGCGCCAGCAGCGCGACTAGCGGGGGGGATGAGCAGTACTTC. Translation: CASSATSGGDEQYF.

The chain links TRBV4-1 to TRBJ1-4; perhaps TRBD1 as D (6 bases). Germline CDR1 and CDR2: MGHRA and YSYEKL. This CDR3 spans 15 amino acids. Trimming cost V 0 bases and J 7 bases, with 12 bases left between them. CDR3 bases: TGCGCCAGCAGCCAAGATACAGGGATGAGTGAAAAACTGTTTTTT. Its protein product is CASSQDTGMSEKLFF.

This clone showed up just once. This chain links TRBV28 with TRBJ2-7, with 10 bases that match TRBD2. J lost 4 bases, V lost 6 bases, and 12 bases had no gene match. This CDR3 has 16 residues. CDR1 MDHEN and CDR2 SYDVKM come from the germline V gene. The CDR3 loop is CASSLTSSGSLYEQYF. The CDR3 DNA follows: TGTGCCAGCAGCCTTACCTCTAGCGGGAGTTTATACGAGCAGTACTTC.

The chain uses TRBV6-5 and TRBJ2-2; D is ambiguous. Germline CDR1 MNHEY, CDR2 SVGAGI. The CDR3 spans 13 residues. Trimming left V 5 bases short and J 6 bases short, with 10 bases between. The CDR3 spells CASSLGSAGELFF. CDR3 nucleotide sequence: TGTGCCAGCAGTCTAGGTTCGGCCGGGGAGCTGTTTTTT.

The genes are TRBV5-1 and TRBJ2-5; the match to TRBD2 covers 8 bases. The CDR3 totals 15 residues. The germline CDR1 and CDR2 sequences are SGHRS and YFSETQ. Germline trimming cut 0 bases from V and 2 bases from J; bases unmatched to any gene: 3. The CDR3 DNA is TGCGCCAGCAGCTTGGAGGCTAGCGGGCAAGAGACCCAGTACTTC. Its protein is CASSLEASGQETQYF.

Points on this clone: The junction and the germline gene differ at one end; a read error may be behind it. The CDR3 nucleotides read TGTGCCAGCGGAGGGTACTTGACTGGAGCTTTCTTT. Translation: CASGGYLTGAFF. The chain recombines TRBV14 with TRBJ1-1, with D hard to call. This CDR3 has 12 residues. Germline lookup yields CDR1 SGHDN and CDR2 FVKESK.

In DNA form, the CDR3 reads TGTGCCAGCAGCCAAGATCCAGGCGTCAACGAGCAGTACTTC. Protein: CASSQDPGVNEQYF. V and J are TRBV3-1 (or the pseudogene TRBV3-2) and TRBJ2-7; D is unresolved. Per germline, CDR1 LGHDT and CDR2 YNNKEL (reference sequence). V lost 0 bases, J lost 5 bases, and 11 bases lay in between. The CDR3 is made up of 14 amino acids.

CDR3: CASSQDIGVTEAFF. CDR3 coding DNA: TGTGCCAGCAGCCAAGATATCGGGGTCACTGAAGCTTTCTTT. This sequence joins TRBV3-1 (or the pseudogene TRBV3-2) and TRBJ1-1; D gene ambiguous. CDR3 length: 14 residues. Trimming shortened V by 0 bases and J by 4 bases, and 9 bases separated the two germline ends. Germline CDR1 is LGHDT and CDR2 is YNNKEL (reference sequence).

J is TRBJ2-1 and V is TRBV6-5; possible D gene TRBD1, 6 bases. Germline loops: CDR1 MNHEY, CDR2 SVGAGI. The CDR3 has 13 amino acids. Trimming removed 6 bases at V and 2 bases at J, with 8 bases between. The CDR3 region is CASRSGAYNEQFF. CDR3 in DNA: TGTGCCAGCAGGTCAGGGGCCTACAATGAGCAGTTCTTC.

CDR3 nucleotides: TGCGCCAGCAGCTTGGACAGGGGAACCTACGAGCAGTACTTC. Amino acid sequence: CASSLDRGTYEQYF. The rearrangement joins TRBV5-1 to TRBJ2-7; 7 nucleotides match TRBD1. Trimming took 0 bases from V and 2 from J; bases not matched to a gene: 2. CDR1 and CDR2 from the germline V gene are SGHRS and YFSETQ. CDR3 length: 14 residues.

The chain is built from TRBV6-1 and TRBJ1-2, with a weak D call TRBD1 (5 bases). The germline CDR1 and CDR2 sequences are MNHNS and SASEGT. Trimming shortened V by 3 bases and J by 8 bases, and 10 bases separated the two germline ends. There are 12 residues in the CDR3. DNA for the CDR3: TGTGCCAGCAGTGAGGACATATACGGCTACACCTTC. Translation: CASSEDIYGYTF.

The gene calls are TRBV9 and TRBJ2-1; 7 bases are a match to TRBD2. After removal of 4 bases from V and 9 bases from J, the junction contained 13 bases not matched to a gene. CDR3 length: 15 amino acids. The germline gives CDR1 SGDLS, CDR2 YYNGEE. In nucleotides, the CDR3 is TGTGCCAGCAGCCCTCACAGCGGGATGGAGGGTGAGCAGTTCTTC. Translating gives CASSPHSGMEGEQFF.

The rearrangement joins TRBV6-5 to TRBJ2-7, with 10 bases that match TRBD1. The length of the CDR3 is 13 residues. The junction had 10 bases not matched to a gene; V was cut back by 5 bases and J by 12 bases. Germline CDR1 is MNHEY and CDR2 is SVGAGI. DNA for the CDR3: TGTGCCAGCAGTACGGGACAGGGGCAAAAGGGGTACTTC. Protein sequence: CASSTGQGQKGYF.

The chain is built from TRBV30 and TRBJ1-5, with TRBD1 matching 8 bases. Per germline, CDR1 GTSNPN and CDR2 SVGIG (reference sequence). The CDR3 runs to 14 residues. Trimming took 2 bases from V and 11 from J; bases not matched to a gene: 11. The CDR3 loop reads CAWSTGTGSDSQHF. In nucleotides, the CDR3 is TGTGCCTGGAGTACCGGGACAGGTTCGGATTCCCAGCATTTT.

The chain combines TRBV27 with TRBJ2-1, with 7 nucleotides matching TRBD2. V shed 4 bases, J shed 9 bases, and the junction held 9 bases outside the gene matches. The CDR3 has 14 amino acids. The germline CDR1 and CDR2 sequences are MNHEY and SMNVEV (reference sequence). This chain's CDR3 is CASSWDYFTSEQFF. CDR3 nucleotides: TGTGCCAGCAGTTGGGACTACTTTACCTCTGAGCAGTTCTTC.

This chain joins TRBV7-2 and TRBJ1-4, with D possibly matching TRBD1 (5 bases). The germline CDR1 and CDR2 sequences are SGHTA and FQGNSA. The CDR3 sequence is 15 residues long. V was cut by 5 bases and J by 8 bases, with 18 bases left in between. This CDR3 is CASSARGTGEEKLFF. CDR3 nucleotide sequence: TGTGCCAGCAGCGCGCGGGGGACGGGGGAAGAAAAACTGTTTTTT.

The gene calls are TRBV5-5 and TRBJ1-4; D remains unclear. V lost 1 base and J lost 1, with 8 bases in between. The CDR3 extends over 15 amino acids. From germline, CDR1 is SGHKS and CDR2 YYEKEE (reference sequence). The CDR3 region is CASSLFAGTNEKLFF. CDR3 DNA sequence: TGTGCCAGCAGCTTGTTCGCAGGAACTAATGAAAAACTGTTTTTT.

This chain connects TRBV5-4 to TRBJ1-2, with D unresolved. Trimming removed 1 base from V and 0 bases from J, with 10 bases in between. The CDR3 is 15 amino acids. Germline V gives CDR1 SGHNT, CDR2 YYREEE (reference sequence). The chain's CDR3 is CASSLPTSSNYGYTF. The CDR3 DNA sequence: TGTGCCAGCAGCTTGCCGACATCGTCTAACTATGGCTACACCTTC.

The CDR3: CAIRPQREGNEQFF. The CDR3 DNA reads TGTGCCATCAGACCCCAGCGGGAGGGTAATGAGCAGTTCTTC. The chain recombines TRBV10-3 with TRBJ2-1, with 10 bases lining up with TRBD2. The V segment lost 6 bases and the J segment 7 bases; nucleotides outside the gene matches: 6. This CDR3 has 14 residues. Germline CDR1 and CDR2: ENHRY and SYGVKD.

This clone appeared once. This CDR3 is also generated by other DNA sequences in the sample. The chain employs TRBV7-3 and TRBJ2-1; D unclear. Germline CDR1 reads SGHTA; CDR2 reads FQGTGA. Trimming removed 2 bases at V and 4 bases at J, with 6 bases between. This CDR3 comprises 13 residues. Here the CDR3 reads CASSLSGYNEQFF. For the CDR3, the DNA is TGTGCCAGCAGCTTATCAGGTTACAATGAGCAGTTCTTC.

J is TRBJ1-6 and V is TRBV28; 10 positions agree with TRBD1. The CDR3 is 17 residues long. V gave up 5 bases and J gave up 8 bases; unmatched junction bases: 12. The germline V gene encodes CDR1 MDHEN and CDR2 SYDVKM. Here the CDR3 reads CASSQTTDRGPYSPLHF. The CDR3 DNA reads TGTGCCAGCAGTCAAACAACCGACAGGGGGCCGTATTCACCCCTCCACTTT.

This chain connects TRBV6-5 to TRBJ2-7; D may be TRBD2 (5 bases). The V and J ends lost 0 bases and 6 bases respectively, with 15 bases between them. This CDR3 is 15 amino acids long. Germline CDR1 is MNHEY and CDR2 is SVGAGI. The CDR3 reads CASSYSTLPTTEQYF. The CDR3 DNA is TGTGCCAGCAGTTACTCGACCTTACCGACTACCGAGCAGTACTTC.

V gene TRBV4-2 combines with J gene TRBJ1-1; D ambiguous. The CDR3 length is 16 residues. Trimming took off 1 base at V and 0 bases at J, with 12 bases between the two ends. Germline V gives CDR1 LGHNA, CDR2 YNFKEQ. The CDR3 here is CASSQGTASMNTEAFF. As DNA, the CDR3 is TGTGCCAGCAGCCAAGGAACAGCTTCAATGAACACTGAAGCTTTCTTT.